Listed here is a single TCR beta chain. Two oligonucleotides, mixed equimolar, formed the beta constant-region primer covering TRBC1 and TRBC2. TCRdb analysed the UMI-ligation and nested PCR reads with MiXCR anew, one entry per CDR3 protein. The table includes approximately 89,000 distinct CDR3 sequences, over 7% detected once. Germline assignment: CDR1 MNHEY and CDR2 SVGAGI. The CDR3 spans 12 residues. V lost 2 bases and J lost 14, with 10 bases in between. The sample is drawn from a study of naive and memory T cell subsets. The chain links TRBV6-5 to TRBJ1-6; TRBD1 is a possible D gene (5 bases). The source of this sequence is a human donor in good health. Sample: central memory CD4+ T cells from blood. In DNA form, the CDR3 reads TGTGCCAGCAGTTACGGGGGTCAAGCCCTCCACTTT. Amino acid sequence: CASSYGGQALHF.